This T cell receptor (beta chain) came from a study of cytomegalovirus exposure and HLA in healthy donors. Study at large: Assignment to the Caucasian-associated ancestry cluster applied to approximately 79% of the approximately 420 genotyped donors. Broader study findings: Analyzed later, association rates of TCRs varied across HLA loci, with DRB1 most and HLA-C fewest. With later analysis, a missense DCLRE1C variant became linked to TCR beta V- and J-gene trimming.

About this clone: Its specificity is not known.

Primers included in the PCR were 60 Vbeta and 13 Jbeta primers. The protocol was immunoSEQ multiplex PCR, while the TCRdb copy is restricted to in-frame clones and leaves out a portion. The table has 150,000 to 200,000 clones, roughly 90% seen once. Samples came from healthy bone marrow donors. This receptor was obtained from a boy younger than 10 in good health and CMV-seronegative. Sequencing was done on a sample of PBMCs.

CDR3 nucleotides: TGTGCCAGCAGTTTGTTTGGCTTCGGGGGGACCGGGGAGCTGTTTTTT. It is translated as CASSLFGFGGTGELFF. The chain links TRBV27 to TRBJ2-2; TRBD2 aligns across 7 bases. The CDR3 totals 16 residues. Germline CDR1 MNHEY, CDR2 SMNVEV (reference sequence). V lost 3 bases, J lost 5 bases, and 9 bases stayed unmatched.